The rows below give T cell receptor beta chains drawn from one sample of a study of cytomegalovirus exposure and HLA in healthy donors. Data came from immunoSEQ multiplex PCR; TCRdb stores just in-frame clones and leaves some out. The table lists roughly 150,000 clones, 70% to 75% of them singletons, with approximately 1.6% in the top ten. The sample comprised PBMCs. The receptors were sampled from a woman aged 25 to 39 in good health and CMV-seronegative. Each CDR3 is given with its conserved first and last residue. D genes are given only for firm matches. For some rows the clone size is stated as once, few or many, or as a class when expanded; others skip it.

abundance,j_gene,d_gene,len,v_gene,CDR3aa,CDR3nt
once,TRBJ1-6,TRBD1,14,TRBV5-5,CASSLGQGNSPLHF,TGTGCCAGCAGCCTGGGACAGGGTAATTCACCCCTCCACTTT
few,TRBJ1-1,NA,15,TRBV28,CASSPGGRTDTEAFF,TGTGCCAGCAGCCCTGGGGGCAGGACAGACACTGAAGCTTTCTTT
NA,TRBJ2-5,TRBD2,15,TRBV5-8,CASSSGTTYQETQYF,TGTGCCAGCAGCTCCGGGACTACCTACCAAGAGACCCAGTACTTC
NA,TRBJ2-2,TRBD2,16,TRBV11-3,CASSPGGGRYTGELFF,TGTGCCAGCAGCCCTGGGGGCGGGAGGTACACCGGGGAGCTGTTTTTT
NA,TRBJ2-5,TRBD2,18,TRBV15,CATSSPFEASGVMETQYF,TGTGCCACCAGCAGCCCCTTCGAGGCTAGCGGTGTGATGGAGACCCAGTACTTC
NA,TRBJ2-1,TRBD1,12,TRBV30,CACSGTGSEQFF,TGTGCCTGCTCCGGGACAGGGAGTGAGCAGTTCTTC
NA,TRBJ2-7,NA,13,TRBV15,CATSPLMGHEQYF,TGTGCCACCAGCCCTCTGATGGGGCACGAGCAGTACTTC
NA,TRBJ1-1,NA,16,TRBV15,CATKVILGRRGTEAFF,TGTGCCACCAAGGTCATATTGGGACGCCGGGGGACTGAAGCTTTCTTT
NA,TRBJ2-1,TRBD1,15,TRBV5-6,CASSLLQTGSPEQFF,TGTGCCAGCAGCTTGTTACAGACAGGGTCACCCGAACAGTTCTTC
NA,TRBJ1-5,TRBD1,16,TRBV5-6,CASSLAQGFGNQPQHF,TGTGCCAGCAGCTTGGCACAGGGGTTCGGGAATCAGCCCCAGCATTTT
NA,TRBJ2-3,TRBD2,18,TRBV9,CASSVGTSGTISTDTQYF,TGTGCCAGCAGCGTAGGGACTAGCGGGACTATTAGCACAGATACGCAGTATTTT
once,TRBJ2-5,TRBD1,16,TRBV11-1,CASSRGPGQAEETQYF,TGTGCCAGCAGCAGGGGCCCGGGACAGGCCGAAGAGACCCAGTACTTC
NA,TRBJ1-1,NA,11,TRBV20-1,CSASRHTEAFF,TGCAGTGCTAGCAGGCACACTGAAGCTTTCTTT
NA,TRBJ2-2,TRBD2,14,TRBV30,CACGGRTNTGELFF,TGTGCCTGTGGCGGGAGGACGAACACCGGGGAGCTGTTTTTT
few,TRBJ1-1,TRBD1,17,TRBV5-1,CASSWGQQLGGNTEAFF,TGCGCCAGCAGCTGGGGACAGCAGCTAGGAGGGAACACTGAAGCTTTCTTT
NA,TRBJ1-4,NA,14,TRBV5-1,CASSPRDFDEKLFF,TGCGCCAGCAGCCCCAGGGACTTCGATGAAAAACTGTTTTTT
NA,TRBJ1-6,NA,16,TRBV5-5,CASSLTARSYNSPLHF,TGTGCCAGCAGCTTAACAGCCCGCTCCTATAATTCACCCCTCCACTTT
few,TRBJ2-3,NA,13,TRBV25-1,CASSGTGTDTQYF,TGTGCCAGCAGTGGTACAGGGACAGATACGCAGTATTTT
NA,TRBJ2-5,NA,14,TRBV6-5,CASSRDRWGETQYF,TGTGCCAGCAGTCGCGACCGCTGGGGCGAGACCCAGTACTTC
NA,TRBJ1-1,NA,15,TRBV7-8,CASSSPYRERGKAFF,TGTGCCAGCAGCTCCCCATACAGGGAGAGGGGGAAAGCTTTCTTT
NA,TRBJ2-7,NA,16,TRBV28,CASSFQDSPVSYEQYF,TGTGCCAGCAGTTTTCAGGACAGCCCGGTGTCCTACGAGCAGTACTTC
NA,TRBJ2-2,NA,13,TRBV11-3,CASSGDFTGELFF,TGTGCCAGCAGCGGGGACTTCACCGGGGAGCTGTTTTTT
few,TRBJ1-2,TRBD1,12,TRBV28,CASLTGDHGYTF,TGTGCCAGTTTGACAGGGGACCATGGCTACACCTTC
NA,TRBJ1-6,NA,16,TRBV11-2,CASSSTILRDNSPLHF,TGTGCCAGCAGCTCTACAATCCTGAGGGATAATTCACCCCTCCACTTT